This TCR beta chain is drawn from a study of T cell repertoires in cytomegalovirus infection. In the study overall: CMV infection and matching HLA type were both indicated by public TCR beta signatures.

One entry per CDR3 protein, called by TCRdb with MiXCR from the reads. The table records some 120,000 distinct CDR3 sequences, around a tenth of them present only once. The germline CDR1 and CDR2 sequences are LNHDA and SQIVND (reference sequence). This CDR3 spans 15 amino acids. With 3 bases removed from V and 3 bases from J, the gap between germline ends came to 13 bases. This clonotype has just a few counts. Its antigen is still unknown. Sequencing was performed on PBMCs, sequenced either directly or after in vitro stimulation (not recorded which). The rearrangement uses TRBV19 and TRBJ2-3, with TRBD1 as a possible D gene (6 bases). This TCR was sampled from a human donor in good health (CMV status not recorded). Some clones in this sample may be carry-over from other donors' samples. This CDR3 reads CASSITQGRTDTQYF. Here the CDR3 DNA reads TGTGCCAGTAGTATTACACAGGGAAGAACAGATACGCAGTATTTT. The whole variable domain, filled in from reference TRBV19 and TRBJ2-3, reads DGGITQSPKYLFRKEGQNVTLSCEQNLNHDAMYWYRQDPGQGLRLIYYSQIVNDFQKGDIAEGYSVSREKKESFPLTVTSAQKNPTAFYLCASSITQGRTDTQYFGPGTRLTVL.